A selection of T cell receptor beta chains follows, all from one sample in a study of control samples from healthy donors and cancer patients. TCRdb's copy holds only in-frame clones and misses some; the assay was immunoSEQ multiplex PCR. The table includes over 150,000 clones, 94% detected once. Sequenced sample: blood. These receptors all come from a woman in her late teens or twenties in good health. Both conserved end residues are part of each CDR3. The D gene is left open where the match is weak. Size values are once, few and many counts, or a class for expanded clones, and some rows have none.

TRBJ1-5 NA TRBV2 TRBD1 TGTGCCAGCGGTCCAGGGGGCGGATATAGCAATCAGCCCCAGCATTTT CASGPGGGYSNQPQHF
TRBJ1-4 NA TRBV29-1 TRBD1 TGCAGCGTTTCAAACGGGACAGGGATTTACTTGTTTGAAAAACTGTTTTTT CSVSNGTGIYLFEKLFF
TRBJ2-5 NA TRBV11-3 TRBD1 TGTGCCAGCAGCTTATTACAGACAGGGGAGACCCAGTACTTC CASSLLQTGETQYF
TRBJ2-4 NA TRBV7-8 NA TGTGCCAGCAGCCTGATCGGTGGCATTCAGTACTTC CASSLIGGIQYF
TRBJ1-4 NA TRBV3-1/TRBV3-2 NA TGTGCCAGCAGCCAAGAGGGAAGAAAACTGTTTTTT CASSQEGRKLFF
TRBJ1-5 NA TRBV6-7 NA TGTGCCAGCGTCCGGCCCCAGCATTTT CASVRPQHF
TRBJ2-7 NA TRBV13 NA TGTGCCAGCAGCTTAGATCGTACAGGTCAGCAGCAGTACTTC CASSLDRTGQQQYF
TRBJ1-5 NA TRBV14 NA TGTGCCAGCAGCCAAGAAGAGACAGAGGGCAATCAGCCCCAGCATTTT CASSQEETEGNQPQHF
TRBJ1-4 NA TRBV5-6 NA TGTGCCAGCAGCACGGGTAGGGGGGAAAAACTGTTTTTT CASSTGRGEKLFF
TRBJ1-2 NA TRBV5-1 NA TGCGCCAGCAGCTGGGGGGCCGGCGCGAACAAGTTTAACTATGGCTACACCTTC CASSWGAGANKFNYGYTF
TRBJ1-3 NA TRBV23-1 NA TGCGCCAGCAGTCAAGGGGGGACAACTTGCTCTGGAAACACCATATATTTT CASSQGGTTCSGNTIYF
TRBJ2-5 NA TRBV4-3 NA TGCGCCAGCAGCCAAGATCGCCGCGAGACCCAGTACTTC CASSQDRRETQYF
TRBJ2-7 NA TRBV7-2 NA TGTGCCAGCAGCTCAAACAGGGCTACCTCCTACGAGCAGTACTTC CASSSNRATSYEQYF
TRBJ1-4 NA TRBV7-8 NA TGTGCCAGCAGCTTAGTATCCGGGTCTAATGAAAAACTGTTTTTT CASSLVSGSNEKLFF
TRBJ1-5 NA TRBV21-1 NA TGTGCCAGCAGCAAAGCGGCAGAGAACAATCAGCCCCAGCATTTT CASSKAAENNQPQHF
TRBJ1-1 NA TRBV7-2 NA TGTGCCAGCGGCCATCTAAAGTGGCCCGACATGAACACTGAAGCTTTCTTT CASGHLKWPDMNTEAFF
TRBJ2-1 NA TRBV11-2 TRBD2 TGTGCCAGCAGCGCAGGACTAGCGAATTACAATGAGCAGTTCTTC CASSAGLANYNEQFF
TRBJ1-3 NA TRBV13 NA TGTGCCAGCAGCTTAGAGGACCTAATGGGGGACACCATATATTTT CASSLEDLMGDTIYF
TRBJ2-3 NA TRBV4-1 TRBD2 TGCGCCAGCAGCCAAGATTGGGCGGGGGAGTCGTATTTT CASSQDWAGESYF
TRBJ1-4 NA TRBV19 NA TGTGCCAGTAGCGACAGATCAACTAATGAAAAACTGTTTTTT CASSDRSTNEKLFF
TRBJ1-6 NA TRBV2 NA TGTGCCAGCAGTGAAGCAAGGGGAAATTCACCCCTCCACTTT CASSEARGNSPLHF
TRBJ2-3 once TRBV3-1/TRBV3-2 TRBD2 TGTGCCAGCAGCCAGTCCACTAGCGGGGGGGCGGATACGCAGTATTTT CASSQSTSGGADTQYF
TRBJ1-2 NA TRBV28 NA TGTGCCAGCAGTTTAGTCGCAGCTGCCTATGGCTACACCTTC CASSLVAAAYGYTF
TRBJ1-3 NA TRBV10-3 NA TGTGCCATCAGTGAGGACCGAAACACCATATATTTT CAISEDRNTIYF
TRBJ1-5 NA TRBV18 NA TGTGCCAGCTCACCATTCCAGGGGAGCGATCAGCCCCAGCATTTT CASSPFQGSDQPQHF
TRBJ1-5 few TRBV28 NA TGTGCCTCAGCAGTGGCCCAAGACAGCTACAATCAGCCCCAGCATTTT CASAVAQDSYNQPQHF
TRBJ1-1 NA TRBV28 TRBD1 TGTGCCAGCAGTTTGGCAGGGGGCACTGAAGCTTTCTTT CASSLAGGTEAFF
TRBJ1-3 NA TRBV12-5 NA TGTGCTAGTGGTTTGACCAGAGGTGTCTCTGGAAACACCATATATTTT CASGLTRGVSGNTIYF
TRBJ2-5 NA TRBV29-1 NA TGCAGCGTTGATTTTGGCCAGCAGGAAGAGACCCAGTACTTC CSVDFGQQEETQYF
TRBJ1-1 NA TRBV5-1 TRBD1 TGCGCCAGCAGCCCCGGGACAGGAAACACTGAAGCTTTCTTT CASSPGTGNTEAFF
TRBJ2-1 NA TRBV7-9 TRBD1 TGTGCCAGCAGCTCCCCAGACAGGGAGCCCTACAATGAGCAGTTCTTC CASSSPDREPYNEQFF
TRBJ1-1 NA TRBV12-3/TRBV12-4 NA TGTGCCAGCACCGCGACAGGCAACACTGAAGCTTTCTTT CASTATGNTEAFF
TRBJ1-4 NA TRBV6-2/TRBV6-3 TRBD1 TGTGCCAGCAGTACACAGGGGTGGGATGAAAAACTGTTTTTT CASSTQGWDEKLFF
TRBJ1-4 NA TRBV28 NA TGTGCCAGCAGTTTAGCGGGTGAAAAACTGTTTTTT CASSLAGEKLFF
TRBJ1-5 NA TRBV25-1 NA TGTGCCAGCAGTGAGTTTAGCAATCAGCCCCAGCATTTT CASSEFSNQPQHF
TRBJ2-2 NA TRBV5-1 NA TGCGCCAGCAGCTTGGAGGGGGTGTCCACCGGGGAGCTGTTTTTT CASSLEGVSTGELFF
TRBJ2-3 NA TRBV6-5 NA TGTGCCAGCACGGGACGCTATGGCACAGATACGCAGTATTTT CASTGRYGTDTQYF
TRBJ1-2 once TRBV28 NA TGTGCCAGCAGTTTATATTCTACGGGCTATGGCTACACCTTC CASSLYSTGYGYTF
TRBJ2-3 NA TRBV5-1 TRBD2 TGCGCCAGCAGCCTCATACCGGGGACTAGCGGGGGGGCGGCAGATACGCAGTATTTT CASSLIPGTSGGAADTQYF
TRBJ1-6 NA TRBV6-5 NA TGTGCCAGCAGTAGATCTTCACCCCTCCACTTT CASSRSSPLHF
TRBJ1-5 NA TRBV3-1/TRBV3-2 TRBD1 TGTGCCAGCAGCCTTGGGACAGGGAAAAAACCCCAGCATTTT CASSLGTGKKPQHF